This TCR beta chain derives from a study of blood T cell repertoires in COVID-19. Study-wide context: Acute and convalescent COVID-19 samples came from the United States, Italy and Spain.

Profiling relied on immunoSEQ multiplex PCR, and the TCRdb table lists in-frame clones only, not all of them. The sample shows over 200,000 clones, roughly 85% of them seen only once. Sequencing was done on a sample of PBMCs or T cells enriched from blood (not recorded which). This clonotype was sampled from a man aged 25 to 45 who had recovered from COVID-19.

The CDR3 protein is CAWSGNRGPGQFF. In DNA, the CDR3 is TGTGCCTGGAGTGGAAACAGGGGCCCGGGGCAGTTCTTC. The chain has TRBV30 and TRBJ2-1, with 7 bases lining up with TRBD1. The CDR3 length is 13 residues. Germline loops: CDR1 GTSNPN, CDR2 SVGIG (reference sequence). The V and J ends lost 1 base and 12 bases, in that order; junction bases with no gene match: 9.